These 23 T cell receptor beta chains share one sample of origin, sequenced in a study of T-cell memory formation after mild COVID-19 (dated by TCRdb to the early 2020s). Receptor amplification or capture employed 5' RACE. Sequencing was carried out with an Illumina NovaSeq 6000. In TCRdb, the public reads were trimmed at Q25 with fastp and aligned with MiXCR, with productive beta chains retained. For every CDR3 protein sequence, its rows merge into one entry that carries the most common genes and DNA. This sample comprises roughly 52,000 distinct CDR3 sequences, more than 8% of them detected only once. Together, the top ten hold more than 0.95% of the sample. The sequencing sample was made of PBMCs or a T cell subset sorted from them (not recorded which). Receptors originate from a man between 18 and 29 years old who had mild COVID-19 (a few samples of this study predate the infection). The sample titles of this study are shuffled in the database, so cell type and time point are left out; the donor was told from shared clones.

The chain has TRBV4-2 and TRBJ2-2; 7 positions match TRBD1. The CDR3 is 14 residues long. Germline V gives CDR1 LGHNA, CDR2 YNFKEQ. The V segment lost 1 base and the J segment 6 bases; nucleotides outside the gene matches: 2. The CDR3 DNA follows: TGTGCCAGCAGCCAAGGGCAGGGGGCCGGGGAGCTGTTTTTT. It encodes CASSQGQGAGELFF.

This clonotype was seen a few times. The chain links TRBV27 to TRBJ2-5; 9 bases line up with TRBD1. V was clipped by 5 bases and J by 4 bases; unmatched bases: 8. The CDR3 covers 15 residues. Germline V gene sequence: CDR1 MNHEY, CDR2 SMNVEV (reference sequence). The CDR3 sequence: CASSPRDRAAETQYF. CDR3 nucleotides: TGTGCCAGCAGTCCTCGGGACAGGGCTGCAGAGACCCAGTACTTC.

Concerning this clonotype itself: The germline gene is not matched at one end of the junction; a read error may be the cause. V and J are TRBV15 and TRBJ1-2; 8 bases align to TRBD1. CDR3 length equals 13 residues. Germline CDR1 reads LNHNV; CDR2 reads YYDKDF (reference sequence). CDR3 in amino acids: CATSRDRGAGYTF. In nucleotides, the CDR3 is TGTGCCACCAGCCGAGACAGGGGCGCCGGCTACACCTTC.

CDR3 protein: CASSYGRRRNTGELFF. The CDR3 nucleotides read TGTGCCAGCAGCTACGGACGGAGGAGAAACACCGGGGAGCTGTTTTTT. The chain combines TRBV3-1 with TRBJ2-2; possibly TRBD2 for D (5 bases). There are 16 residues in the CDR3. V shed 5 bases and J shed 2 bases, with 15 bases lying between them. Germline CDR1 and CDR2: LGHDT and YNNKEL (reference sequence).

The sample holds many counts of this clonotype. The CDR3: CASAVGASSGANVLTF. The DNA of the CDR3 is TGCGCCAGCGCCGTGGGTGCGAGCTCTGGGGCCAACGTCCTGACTTTC. The chain joins TRBV5-1 to TRBJ2-6; the D is unclear. The CDR3 has 16 amino acids. Trimming removed 7 bases from V and 0 bases from J, with 14 bases in between. CDR1 SGHRS and CDR2 YFSETQ come from the germline V gene.

The chain has TRBV6-6 and TRBJ2-3, with D possibly being TRBD2 (6 bases). The CDR3 extends over 15 amino acids. The germline V and J ends were trimmed by 7 bases and 1 base, with 15 bases remaining between them. Germline loops: CDR1 MNHNY, CDR2 SVGAGI (reference sequence). This CDR3 is CASTLPAGRTDTQYF. The DNA for the CDR3 is TGTGCCAGCACCCTCCCCGCGGGGCGCACAGATACGCAGTATTTT.

The chain recombines TRBV7-2 with TRBJ2-7; the D gene is possibly TRBD1 (5 bases). Germline loops: CDR1 SGHTA, CDR2 FQGNSA. V was trimmed by 5 bases and J by 0 bases, leaving 8 bases between them. This CDR3 comprises 13 residues. The CDR3 DNA is TGTGCCAGCAGCCAACAGGTCTCCTACGAGCAGTACTTC. It yields the protein CASSQQVSYEQYF. The full variable domain, in which reference TRBV7-2 and TRBJ2-7 provide the parts outside the CDR3, is GAGVSQSPSNKVTEKGKDVELRCDPISGHTALYWYRQSLGQGLEFLIYFQGNSAPDKSGLPSDRFSAERTGGSVSTLTIQRTQQEDSAVYLCASSQQVSYEQYFGPGTRLTVT.

The rearrangement uses TRBV11-2 and TRBJ2-3; D is perhaps TRBD1 (5 bases). V lost 5 bases and J 1 base, leaving 16 bases between the germline ends. The CDR3 sequence is 16 residues long. From germline, CDR1 is SGHAT and CDR2 FQNNGV. The CDR3 is CASSQKRQQGTDTQYF. As DNA, the CDR3 is TGTGCCAGCAGCCAAAAACGTCAACAGGGCACAGATACGCAGTATTTT. Drawing the rest from reference TRBV11-2 and TRBJ2-3, the complete variable domain is EAGVAQSPRYKIIEKRQSVAFWCNPISGHATLYWYQQILGQGPKLLIQFQNNGVVDDSQLPKDRFSAERLKGVDSTLKIQPAKLEDSAVYLCASSQKRQQGTDTQYFGPGTRLTVL.

This clonotype has only a few counts. V is TRBV5-1 and J is TRBJ2-2, with 7 bases aligning to TRBD1. This CDR3 comprises 15 residues. From germline, CDR1 is SGHRS and CDR2 YFSETQ. Unmatched junction bases numbered 9, after V lost 4 bases and J lost 6 bases. The CDR3: CASSIRTGLPGELFF. In nucleotides, the CDR3 is TGCGCCAGCAGCATTAGGACAGGCCTCCCCGGGGAGCTGTTTTTT. Looking up the rest from reference TRBV5-1 and TRBJ2-2 gives the full variable domain: KAGVTQTPRYLIKTRGQQVTLSCSPISGHRSVSWYQQTPGQGLQFLFEYFSETQRNKGNFPGRFSGRQFSNSRSEMNVSTLELGDSALYLCASSIRTGLPGELFFGEGSRLTVL.

V is TRBV15 and J is TRBJ2-3, with D perhaps matching TRBD1 (6 bases). The V gene's germline CDR1 is LNHNV and CDR2 YYDKDF (reference sequence). The CDR3 is made up of 16 amino acids. V gave up 4 bases and J gave up 2 bases, with 16 bases separating them. CDR3 loop: CATSTAPGHYTDTQYF. CDR3 DNA: TGTGCCACCAGCACGGCGCCGGGACACTACACAGATACGCAGTATTTT. The full variable domain, in which reference TRBV15 and TRBJ2-3 provide the parts outside the CDR3, is DAMVIQNPRYQVTQFGKPVTLSCSQTLNHNVMYWYQQKSSQAPKLLFHYYDKDFNNEADTPDNFQSRRPNTSFCFLDIRSPGLGDTAMYLCATSTAPGHYTDTQYFGPGTRLTVL.

The V call is TRBV5-4, the J call TRBJ1-2; no firm D call. Trimming shortened V by 4 bases and J by 4 bases, and 14 bases separated the two germline ends. In germline, CDR1 is SGHNT, CDR2 YYREEE (reference sequence). The CDR3 consists of 14 residues. The CDR3: CASSRPRERYGYTF. As DNA, the CDR3 is TGTGCCAGCAGCAGACCCCGGGAACGCTATGGCTACACCTTC.

Many counts were recorded for this clonotype. This chain connects TRBV4-3 to TRBJ2-3; D perhaps matches TRBD1 (5 bases). Germline V gene data show CDR1 as LGHNA and CDR2 as YSLEER. V shed 0 bases and J shed 4 bases, with 11 bases lying between them. This CDR3 has 15 residues. The CDR3 DNA sequence: TGCGCCAGCAGCCAAGAGTGGCAGGGCCCAGATACGCAGTATTTT. Amino acid sequence: CASSQEWQGPDTQYF.

The sample holds a few counts of this clonotype. This chain uses TRBV15 with TRBJ2-3; D perhaps matches TRBD1 (6 bases). Trimming removed 3 bases at V and 1 base at J, with 14 bases between. Germline CDR1 and CDR2: LNHNV and YYDKDF (reference sequence). CDR3 size: 16 residues. CDR3 sequence: CATSRDTRGGTDTQYF. In nucleotides, the CDR3 is TGTGCCACCAGCAGGGACACCAGGGGTGGCACAGATACGCAGTATTTT. The whole variable domain, remainder taken from reference TRBV15 and TRBJ2-3, is DAMVIQNPRYQVTQFGKPVTLSCSQTLNHNVMYWYQQKSSQAPKLLFHYYDKDFNNEADTPDNFQSRRPNTSFCFLDIRSPGLGDTAMYLCATSRDTRGGTDTQYFGPGTRLTVL.

The chain uses TRBV11-2 and TRBJ1-4; D remains unclear. The CDR3 has 13 residues. V lost 5 bases to trimming and J lost 7 bases, with 11 bases between them. Germline-derived CDR1 and CDR2 are SGHAT and FQNNGV. CDR3 nucleotide sequence: TGTGCCAGCAGCACCCACCGGGGTGAAAAACTGTTTTTT. Translation gives CASSTHRGEKLFF.

The CDR3 DNA follows: TGCAGTGCTAGAGTGGGGGGGGACGACAATGAGCAGTTCTTC. Encoded protein: CSARVGGDDNEQFF. The gene calls are TRBV20-1 and TRBJ2-1; 7 nucleotides agree with TRBD2. The germline V gene encodes CDR1 DFQATT and CDR2 SNEGSKA (reference sequence). The CDR3 sequence is 14 residues long. The V segment lost 1 base and the J segment 5 bases; nucleotides outside the gene matches: 5.

The chain carries TRBV20-1 and TRBJ1-4; TRBD1 might be the D (5 bases). The CDR3 has 15 amino acids. CDR1 is DFQATT and CDR2 is SNEGSKA in the germline V gene (reference sequence). Trimming pared 0 bases from V and 7 bases from J, leaving 15 bases between. This chain's CDR3 is CSARDVTGTGEKLFF. Written as DNA, the CDR3 is TGCAGTGCTAGAGACGTAACAGGTACCGGTGAAAAACTGTTTTTT.

This chain connects TRBV5-1 to TRBJ1-2; tentatively, D is TRBD1 (5 bases). The CDR3 loop spans 16 amino acids. Per germline, CDR1 SGHRS and CDR2 YFSETQ. The V end was cut by 0 bases, the J end by 6 bases, with 18 bases between. The CDR3 bases are TGCGCCAGCAGCTTGGGGGGTACAGGATTCTGGGATGGCTACACCTTC. Protein sequence: CASSLGGTGFWDGYTF.

Many counts were recorded for this clonotype. This chain connects TRBV5-1 to TRBJ2-3; possibly TRBD1 for D (6 bases). The germline V and J ends were trimmed by 1 base and 5 bases, with 14 bases remaining between them. This CDR3 spans 15 amino acids. CDR1 and CDR2 from the germline V gene are SGHRS and YFSETQ. The CDR3 spells CASSLYQGPGDTQYF. The CDR3 nucleotides read TGCGCCAGCAGCTTGTATCAGGGGCCGGGAGATACGCAGTATTTT.

This clonotype was counted only a few times. The CDR3 is CASTGGPGNQPQHF. The CDR3 DNA sequence: TGTGCCAGCACGGGGGGCCCTGGCAATCAGCCCCAGCATTTT. J is TRBJ1-5 and V is TRBV28; maybe TRBD1 (6 bases). There are 14 residues in the CDR3. Trimming removed 7 bases at V and 2 bases at J, with 12 bases between. Germline V gene sequence: CDR1 MDHEN, CDR2 SYDVKM. The variable domain in full, completed from reference TRBV28 and TRBJ1-5, reads DVKVTQSSRYLVKRTGEKVFLECVQDMDHENMFWYRQDPGLGLRLIYFSYDVKMKEKGDIPEGYSVSREKKERFSLILESASTNQTSMYLCASTGGPGNQPQHFGDGTRLSIL.

This chain joins TRBV4-1 and TRBJ2-3, with TRBD2 identical over 9 bases. The germline gives CDR1 MGHRA, CDR2 YSYEKL. The CDR3 covers 15 residues. The junction had 4 bases not matched to a gene; V was cut back by 5 bases and J by 1 base. The CDR3 region has the DNA TGCGCCAGCAGCGGGAGCGGGGGGCGCACAGATACGCAGTATTTT. Translating it yields CASSGSGGRTDTQYF.

This clonotype was seen a handful of times. The chain links TRBV28 to TRBJ1-5; D call uncertain. The CDR3 runs to 12 residues. Per germline, CDR1 MDHEN and CDR2 SYDVKM. The ends were cut back, 1 base at V and 7 bases at J, with 5 bases in the middle. The CDR3 protein is CASSLYRQPQHF. The DNA of the CDR3 is TGTGCCAGCAGTTTATATAGACAGCCCCAGCATTTT. Drawing the rest from reference TRBV28 and TRBJ1-5, the complete variable domain is DVKVTQSSRYLVKRTGEKVFLECVQDMDHENMFWYRQDPGLGLRLIYFSYDVKMKEKGDIPEGYSVSREKKERFSLILESASTNQTSMYLCASSLYRQPQHFGDGTRLSIL.

This chain uses TRBV7-2 with TRBJ2-4, with 8 bases that match TRBD1. Germline lookup yields CDR1 SGHTA and CDR2 FQGNSA. J was trimmed by 8 bases and V by 6 bases; bases with no gene match: 9. CDR3 length: 14 residues. The CDR3 DNA reads as TGTGCCAGCAGACCACCAGGGGGCTCAGACATTCAGTACTTC. The encoded protein is CASRPPGGSDIQYF.

This clonotype was picked up a small number of times. The rearrangement links TRBV7-9 to TRBJ1-1; 8 positions agree with TRBD1. V lost 5 bases to trimming and J lost 2 bases; unmatched junction nucleotides: 7. CDR3 length equals 15 residues. Germline assignment: CDR1 SEHNR and CDR2 FQNEAQ (reference sequence). Here the CDR3 reads CASSPGQGRNTEAFF. CDR3 coding DNA: TGTGCCAGCAGCCCTGGACAGGGCAGAAACACTGAAGCTTTCTTT.